This T cell receptor (beta chain) is from a study of T cell repertoires in cytomegalovirus infection. This clonotype is labeled medium-sized. TCRdb used MiXCR to reprocess the reads, holding one entry per CDR3 protein. The sample lists roughly 150,000 distinct CDR3 sequences, about 25% seen once, with approximately 10% in the top ten. CDR3 length equals 13 residues. After removal of 5 bases from V and 3 bases from J, the junction contained 1 base not matched to a gene. Per germline, CDR1 SEHNR and CDR2 FQNEAQ (reference sequence). This clonotype was sampled from a human donor in good health (CMV status not recorded). Some clones in this sample may be carry-over from other donors' samples. Source material: PBMCs. This rearrangement joins TRBV7-9 to TRBJ2-7, with TRBD1 matching over 10 bases. CDR3 in amino acids: CASSGQGDYEQYF. The CDR3 DNA follows: TGTGCCAGCAGCGGACAGGGGGACTACGAGCAGTACTTC.